The present TCR beta chain was sequenced within a study of PD-1 blockade in classical Hodgkin lymphoma. Profiling relied on immunoSEQ multiplex PCR, and the TCRdb table lists in-frame clones only, not all of them. The sample includes tens of thousands of clones, just over 90% of them seen just once. Looked up from germline, CDR1 is MNHEY and CDR2 is SMNVEV (reference sequence). The CDR3 is 17 residues long. Losses at the gene ends were 2 bases for V and 3 bases for J; bases not matched to a gene: 3. For this clone: The antigen is unknown.

Sample time point: cycle 4 day 1 (C4D1), after five to seven weeks of nivolumab. With no exception, relapse followed autologous stem cell transplantation in all patients, and brentuximab vedotin exposure varied. Complete response, partial response or progressive disease constituted the best responses recorded. Notes on the study in general: Complete responders' diversity at baseline resembled that of newly diagnosed patients. Unlike CD8+ TCR diversity, which did not rise significantly by C4D1, CD4+ TCR diversity did. The authors have not defined what causes the repertoire differences, possibly disease activity or prior therapy.

This rearrangement joins TRBV27 to TRBJ2-3; 15 bases map to TRBD2. The starting material was peripheral blood mononuclear cells (PBMCs), obtained before the fourth cycle of nivolumab. This clonotype was sampled from a human donor with classical Hodgkin lymphoma. As DNA, the CDR3 is TGTGCCAGCAGTTTAGGACTAGCGGGGGGGCAAACAGATACGCAGTATTTT. This translates into CASSLGLAGGQTDTQYF.